What follows are 21 T cell receptor beta chains derived from one specimen sequenced in a study of CDR3 diversity in severe acne. TCRdb re-called the PCR reads with MiXCR, one entry per CDR3 protein. Of some 84,000 distinct CDR3 sequences listed, under 65% are singletons. Sequencing was done on a sample of blood. All receptors come from a male donor in good health, without acne.

For this clonotype: The junction departs from germline at one end; a sequencing error may be responsible. The rearrangement joins TRBV6-5 to TRBJ1-6; D is unclear. The germline gives CDR1 MNHEY, CDR2 SVGAGI. CDR3 length equals 13 residues. Here the CDR3 DNA reads TGTGCCAGCAGTTCCGTTCAGATTTCACCTCTCCACTTT. This translates into CASSSVQISPLHF.

The chain carries TRBV29-1 and TRBJ1-5, with 9 nucleotides matching TRBD1. Germline CDR1 and CDR2: SQVTM and ANQGSEA. The V and J ends lost 4 bases and 0 bases, in that order; junction bases with no gene match: 1. The CDR3 runs 14 residues. For the CDR3, the DNA is TGCAGCGTTGCGACAGGGGGTAGCAATCAGCCCCAGCATTTT. This translates into CSVATGGSNQPQHF.

The chain has TRBV19 and TRBJ2-7; TRBD2 aligns across 8 bases. The trim removed 5 bases at V and 6 bases at J, leaving 9 bases unmatched. Germline V gene data show CDR1 as LNHDA and CDR2 as SQIVND (reference sequence). There are 14 residues in the CDR3. The CDR3 nucleotides read TGTGCCAGTAGTGCGGGACTAGTCGCGACCGAGCAGTACTTC. Its protein product is CASSAGLVATEQYF.

This clonotype was seen only once. The CDR3 ends on some other residue instead of the conserved phenylalanine or tryptophan, so this is likely a read error. The DNA is omitted, as the CDR3 cannot be located on it reliably, and the CDR3 follows TCRdb's listing. The rearrangement uses TRBV20-1 and TRBJ2-5; whether TRBD1, the table's D call, matches the DNA was not checked. The CDR3 adds up to 9 amino acids, both ends counted. The germline CDR1 and CDR2 sequences are DFQATT and SNEGSKA (reference sequence). CDR3 in amino acids: CSARRDSSY.

The chain employs TRBV20-1 and TRBJ2-7, with 16 nucleotides matching TRBD2. Germline V gives CDR1 DFQATT, CDR2 SNEGSKA (reference sequence). The CDR3 totals 15 residues. The trim removed 3 bases at V and 7 bases at J, leaving 6 bases unmatched. For the CDR3, the DNA is TGCAGTGCTAGGGGACTAGCGGGAGGGCCCAGAGAGCAGTACTTC. Its protein product is CSARGLAGGPREQYF.

This clonotype was detected only once. The CDR3 here is CASSFDRHRGYTF. The CDR3 DNA is TGTGCCAGCAGCTTCGACAGACACCGTGGCTACACCTTC. The chain is built from TRBV11-2 and TRBJ1-2; possibly TRBD1 for D (5 bases). Per the germline V gene, CDR1 is SGHAT and CDR2 is FQNNGV. Trimming shortened V by 3 bases and J by 7 bases, and 12 bases separated the two germline ends. The CDR3 is 13 amino acids.

This clonotype occurred a few times. V is TRBV20-1 and J is TRBJ1-5; the D gene is possibly TRBD1 (5 bases). CDR3 length: 15 amino acids. In germline, CDR1 is DFQATT, CDR2 SNEGSKA (reference sequence). CDR3 protein: CSTRDLGGPDQPQHF. CDR3 DNA: TGCAGCACCAGGGATTTAGGAGGGCCGGATCAGCCCCAGCATTTT.

This clonotype has ten or more counts. This chain connects TRBV12-5 to TRBJ2-3, with a weak D call TRBD2 (6 bases). Per germline, CDR1 LGHNT and CDR2 FRNRAP. The CDR3 sequence is 17 residues long. Trimming stripped 0 bases from V and 0 bases from J, with 13 bases between. The CDR3: CASGLVHLAFSTDTQYF. The CDR3 region has the DNA TGTGCTAGTGGTTTGGTACATCTAGCGTTTAGCACAGATACGCAGTATTTT.

This rearrangement joins TRBV20-1 to TRBJ2-5; the match to TRBD2 covers 9 bases. The germline V gene encodes CDR1 DFQATT and CDR2 SNEGSKA (reference sequence). V was clipped by 6 bases and J by 8 bases; unmatched bases: 7. The CDR3 contains 12 residues. The CDR3 sequence is CSASLAGGTQYF. The DNA of the CDR3 is TGCAGTGCGTCACTAGCGGGCGGAACCCAGTACTTC.

V gene TRBV5-5 combines with J gene TRBJ2-3, with 10 bases identical to TRBD1. Germline loops: CDR1 SGHKS, CDR2 YYEKEE (reference sequence). The CDR3 is 16 residues long. J gave up 3 bases and V 5 bases, and 9 bases lay outside the gene matches. In DNA, the CDR3 is TGTGCCAGCAGTAGCCCCGGACAGGGGGGGACAGATACGCAGTATTTT. Protein product: CASSSPGQGGTDTQYF.

The chain couples TRBV10-3 to TRBJ2-7; 9 bases line up with TRBD1. Germline V CDR1 and CDR2: ENHRY, SYGVKD. The CDR3 covers 16 residues. Trimming took 3 bases from V and 6 from J; bases not matched to a gene: 12. CDR3 nucleotides: TGTGCCATCAGTGAATCCCCGGGACAGGGCTCCACCGAGCAGTACTTC. Protein: CAISESPGQGSTEQYF.

Worth noting for this clonotype: The junction departs from the called germline gene at one end, perhaps through a read error. The chain combines TRBV20-1 with TRBJ2-7, with TRBD2 as a possible D gene (7 bases). The CDR3 is 15 amino acids. Germline V gives CDR1 DFQATT, CDR2 SNEGSKA (reference sequence). The CDR3 sequence: CSARGGAGSSYKQYF. The CDR3 DNA sequence: TGCAGTGCTAGGGGGGGGGCAGGCAGCTCCTACAAGCAGTACTTC.

This clonotype was counted a single time. The junction departs from the called germline gene at one end, perhaps through a read error. V usage is TRBV7-9 and J usage is TRBJ1-1; tentative D call: TRBD1 (6 bases). CDR3 size: 15 residues. Per the germline V gene, CDR1 is SEHNR and CDR2 is FQNEAQ (reference sequence). DNA of the CDR3: TGTGCCAGCAGCTCACCCCGAAGAAGGGGGACTGAAGCTCTCTTT. This codes for CASSSPRRRGTEALF.

V and J are TRBV7-3 and TRBJ2-1; tentative D call: TRBD1 (6 bases). The CDR3 covers 16 residues. Trimming took 2 bases from V and 6 from J, leaving 17 bases between them. CDR1 and CDR2 (germline): SGHTA, FQGTGA. CDR3 protein: CASSLWAGAASNEQFF. The DNA of the CDR3 is TGTGCCAGCAGCTTATGGGCAGGGGCCGCGAGCAATGAGCAGTTCTTC.

The chain uses TRBV2 and TRBJ2-5; D unresolved. CDR1 and CDR2 from the germline V gene are SNHLY and FYNNEI. This CDR3 is 10 amino acids long. The V end was cut by 5 bases, the J end by 2 bases, with 0 bases between. In nucleotides, the CDR3 is TGTGCCAGCAGTCAAGAGACCCAGTACTTC. Amino acids: CASSQETQYF.

This clonotype was recorded at least ten times. This chain links TRBV7-9 with TRBJ2-2, with D maybe TRBD1 (6 bases). Trimming took off 4 bases at V and 9 bases at J, with 15 bases between the two ends. Germline CDR1 SEHNR, CDR2 FQNEAQ (reference sequence). The CDR3 is made up of 14 amino acids. CDR3 in DNA: TGTGCCAGCAGCTCATACCGGGACATATGGGAGCTGTTTTTT. Translating gives CASSSYRDIWELFF.

This clonotype was seen ten or more times. The rearrangement uses TRBV19 and TRBJ2-5; no definite D call. V dropped 3 bases and J dropped 2 bases, with 10 bases sitting between them. Looked up from germline, CDR1 is LNHDA and CDR2 is SQIVND (reference sequence). The CDR3 has 14 residues. For the CDR3, the DNA is TGTGCCAGTAGTATGGGGTATAGGCAAGAGACCCAGTACTTC. It encodes CASSMGYRQETQYF.

The J gene is TRBJ2-3, the V gene TRBV5-1; 9 nucleotides match TRBD1. After removal of 0 bases from V and 12 bases from J, the junction contained 5 bases not matched to a gene. The CDR3 length is 13 residues. Germline V gives CDR1 SGHRS, CDR2 YFSETQ. CDR3 sequence: CASSLDRGHFQYF. CDR3 sequence (DNA): TGCGCCAGCAGCTTGGACAGGGGGCACTTTCAGTATTTT.

This chain uses TRBV15 with TRBJ1-3; TRBD1 aligns across 8 bases. The CDR3 spans 17 residues. V shed 3 bases and J 2 bases; nucleotides not matched to a gene: 9. Germline V gives CDR1 LNHNV, CDR2 YYDKDF (reference sequence). The chain's CDR3 is CATSSAPLTGAGNTIYF. The CDR3 DNA follows: TGTGCCACCAGCAGCGCTCCGTTGACAGGGGCTGGAAACACCATATATTTT.

The chain links TRBV19 to TRBJ1-5; D unresolved. The CDR3 is 11 amino acids. Germline V gene lookup returns CDR1 LNHDA and CDR2 SQIVND (reference sequence). V was cut by 5 bases and J by 9 bases, with 8 bases left in between. CDR3 loop: CASSSWGPQHF. CDR3 sequence (DNA): TGTGCCAGTAGTTCCTGGGGGCCCCAGCATTTT. Complete variable domain (other parts from reference TRBV19 and TRBJ1-5): DGGITQSPKYLFRKEGQNVTLSCEQNLNHDAMYWYRQDPGQGLRLIYYSQIVNDFQKGDIAEGYSVSREKKESFPLTVTSAQKNPTAFYLCASSSWGPQHFGDGTRLSIL.

The V and J genes are TRBV7-2 and TRBJ2-7, with 7 positions matching TRBD2. This CDR3 contains 16 residues. V lost 6 bases, J lost 4 bases, and 15 bases stayed unmatched. Looked up from germline, CDR1 is SGHTA and CDR2 is FQGNSA. In nucleotides, the CDR3 is TGTGCCAGCAGTTTACCGCCAGGGCCGGGGGGTTACGAGCAGTACTTC. Translating it yields CASSLPPGPGGYEQYF.